A selection of T cell receptor beta chains follows, all from one sample in a study of identical twins. MiXCR, applied by TCRdb to the 5' RACE reads, yields one record per CDR3 protein. The sample contains 1.5 million to 2 million distinct CDR3 sequences, 25% to 35% of which appear only once. Input material: cord blood. Source of these receptors: a newborn girl in good health. Both conserved end residues are part of each CDR3. Each record gives: clone size, D gene, V gene, J gene, CDR3 length, CDR3 protein, CDR3 DNA. A D gene is named only where the DNA matches it firmly. Rows may omit the clone size; those that give it use once, few, many or a size class.

clone_size: many
d_call: NA
v_call: TRBV16
j_call: TRBJ2-7
cdr3_length: 14
cdr3_aa: CASSQSPLSYEQYF
cdr3_nt: TGTGCCAGCAGCCAATCGCCACTCTCCTACGAGCAGTACTTC

clone_size: few
d_call: TRBD2
v_call: TRBV25-1
j_call: TRBJ2-5
cdr3_length: 13
cdr3_aa: CASRRTSGETQYF
cdr3_nt: TGTGCCAGCAGGCGAACTAGCGGAGAGACCCAGTACTTC

clone_size: NA
d_call: NA
v_call: TRBV25-1
j_call: TRBJ2-7
cdr3_length: 15
cdr3_aa: CASSEYGTDFYEQYF
cdr3_nt: TGTGCCAGCAGTGAGTACGGGACCGATTTCTACGAGCAGTACTTC

clone_size: NA
d_call: NA
v_call: TRBV14
j_call: TRBJ2-1
cdr3_length: 15
cdr3_aa: CASSQRTESYNEQFF
cdr3_nt: TGTGCCAGCAGCCAAAGGACAGAGAGCTACAATGAGCAGTTCTTC

clone_size: few
d_call: TRBD2
v_call: TRBV5-1
j_call: TRBJ2-7
cdr3_length: 15
cdr3_aa: CASSLTSGRVNEQYF
cdr3_nt: TGCGCCAGCAGCTTGACTAGCGGGAGGGTCAATGAGCAGTACTTC

clone_size: NA
d_call: NA
v_call: TRBV4-2
j_call: TRBJ2-7
cdr3_length: 15
cdr3_aa: CASSQDVVDGREQYF
cdr3_nt: TGTGCCAGCAGCCAAGATGTCGTCGATGGGAGGGAGCAGTACTTC

clone_size: few
d_call: NA
v_call: TRBV28
j_call: TRBJ1-5
cdr3_length: 17
cdr3_aa: CASSSPGQGPRNQPQHF
cdr3_nt: TGTGCCAGCAGTTCCCCCGGGCAGGGCCCTCGCAATCAGCCCCAGCATTTT

clone_size: few
d_call: NA
v_call: TRBV28
j_call: TRBJ2-7
cdr3_length: 16
cdr3_aa: CASSLHGGTASYEQYF
cdr3_nt: TGTGCCAGCAGTCTCCATGGCGGGACTGCTTCCTACGAGCAGTACTTC

clone_size: NA
d_call: NA
v_call: TRBV10-1
j_call: TRBJ1-5
cdr3_length: 14
cdr3_aa: CASSDRSRNQPQHF
cdr3_nt: TGCGCCAGCTCGGACCGAAGTCGCAATCAGCCCCAGCATTTT

clone_size: few
d_call: NA
v_call: TRBV7-2
j_call: TRBJ2-3
cdr3_length: 17
cdr3_aa: CASSPFRGQTRTDTQYF
cdr3_nt: TGTGCCAGCAGCCCTTTTCGAGGTCAGACCCGCACAGATACGCAGTATTTT

clone_size: NA
d_call: NA
v_call: TRBV12-5
j_call: TRBJ1-2
cdr3_length: 14
cdr3_aa: CASGLVDSPYGYTF
cdr3_nt: TGTGCTAGTGGTTTGGTCGACAGCCCCTATGGCTACACCTTC

clone_size: few
d_call: NA
v_call: TRBV11-2
j_call: TRBJ2-1
cdr3_length: 14
cdr3_aa: CASSLLPGLDEQFF
cdr3_nt: TGTGCCAGCAGCTTATTGCCCGGCCTAGATGAGCAGTTCTTC

clone_size: few
d_call: NA
v_call: TRBV21-1
j_call: TRBJ2-1
cdr3_length: 16
cdr3_aa: CASSKACRGSYNEQFF
cdr3_nt: TGTGCCAGCAGCAAAGCGTGCAGGGGGTCCTACAATGAGCAGTTCTTC

clone_size: NA
d_call: TRBD2
v_call: TRBV7-2
j_call: TRBJ2-1
cdr3_length: 18
cdr3_aa: CVSSLSGLAGRSYNEQFF
cdr3_nt: TGTGTCAGCAGCTTATCAGGACTAGCGGGACGCTCCTACAATGAGCAGTTCTTC

clone_size: NA
d_call: NA
v_call: TRBV5-5
j_call: TRBJ2-3
cdr3_length: 15
cdr3_aa: CASSSGQKSTDTQYF
cdr3_nt: TGTGCCAGCAGCTCAGGACAGAAGAGCACAGATACGCAGTATTTT

clone_size: NA
d_call: NA
v_call: TRBV11-2
j_call: TRBJ2-1
cdr3_length: 14
cdr3_aa: CASCDFGGYNEQFF
cdr3_nt: TGTGCCAGTTGCGACTTTGGGGGCTACAATGAGCAGTTCTTC

clone_size: NA
d_call: NA
v_call: TRBV3-1
j_call: TRBJ1-2
cdr3_length: 15
cdr3_aa: CASSQGDGLGYGYTF
cdr3_nt: TGTGCCAGCAGCCAGGGTGACGGCCTAGGCTATGGCTACACCTTC

clone_size: NA
d_call: TRBD1
v_call: TRBV28
j_call: TRBJ1-2
cdr3_length: 14
cdr3_aa: CASSSHGTGDGYTF
cdr3_nt: TGTGCCAGCAGTTCACACGGGACAGGGGATGGCTACACCTTC

clone_size: NA
d_call: NA
v_call: TRBV28
j_call: TRBJ2-3
cdr3_length: 16
cdr3_aa: CASSWSRFSFTDTQYF
cdr3_nt: TGTGCCAGCAGTTGGTCCAGGTTCTCTTTCACAGATACGCAGTATTTT

clone_size: NA
d_call: NA
v_call: TRBV10-2
j_call: TRBJ1-2
cdr3_length: 15
cdr3_aa: CASSDGTSLRYGYTF
cdr3_nt: TGCGCCAGCAGTGATGGGACATCTTTGCGCTATGGCTACACCTTC

clone_size: NA
d_call: TRBD2
v_call: TRBV7-2
j_call: TRBJ2-7
cdr3_length: 16
cdr3_aa: CTSSLGASGGTYEQYF
cdr3_nt: TGTACCAGCAGCTTAGGGGCCAGCGGGGGTACCTACGAGCAGTACTTC

clone_size: NA
d_call: NA
v_call: TRBV7-9
j_call: TRBJ2-3
cdr3_length: 12
cdr3_aa: CASSRTEDTQYF
cdr3_nt: TGTGCCAGCAGCCGGACGGAAGATACGCAGTATTTT

clone_size: NA
d_call: NA
v_call: TRBV20-1
j_call: TRBJ2-1
cdr3_length: 16
cdr3_aa: CSASVGAHSTSNEQFF
cdr3_nt: TGCAGTGCTAGTGTCGGGGCTCATTCTACTAGCAATGAGCAGTTCTTC

clone_size: few
d_call: NA
v_call: TRBV6-4
j_call: TRBJ1-2
cdr3_length: 14
cdr3_aa: CASSDGPINYGYTF
cdr3_nt: TGTGCCAGCAGTGACGGACCGATTAACTATGGCTACACCTTC

clone_size: many
d_call: NA
v_call: TRBV5-1
j_call: TRBJ2-7
cdr3_length: 14
cdr3_aa: CASSGLAASYEQYF
cdr3_nt: TGCGCCAGCAGCGGGCTAGCTGCCTCCTACGAGCAGTACTTC

clone_size: few
d_call: NA
v_call: TRBV29-1
j_call: TRBJ2-5
cdr3_length: 18
cdr3_aa: CSVEDRPGLLNLGETQYF
cdr3_nt: TGCAGCGTTGAAGACCGACCGGGCTTACTGAATTTAGGGGAGACCCAGTACTTC

clone_size: NA
d_call: NA
v_call: TRBV10-3
j_call: TRBJ1-1
cdr3_length: 14
cdr3_aa: CAIRQGNMNTEAFF
cdr3_nt: TGTGCCATCCGGCAGGGGAACATGAACACTGAAGCTTTCTTT

clone_size: many
d_call: NA
v_call: TRBV4-2
j_call: TRBJ2-1
cdr3_length: 15
cdr3_aa: CASSQELTIYNEQFF
cdr3_nt: TGTGCCAGCAGCCAAGAACTAACGATATACAATGAGCAGTTCTTC

clone_size: NA
d_call: NA
v_call: TRBV6-6
j_call: TRBJ1-4
cdr3_length: 12
cdr3_aa: CASSYATGKLFF
cdr3_nt: TGTGCCAGCAGTTACGCAACAGGGAAACTGTTTTTT

clone_size: many
d_call: NA
v_call: TRBV21-1
j_call: TRBJ2-4
cdr3_length: 13
cdr3_aa: CASSKVRDDIQYF
cdr3_nt: TGTGCCAGCAGCAAAGTCCGGGATGACATTCAGTACTTC

clone_size: few
d_call: NA
v_call: TRBV18
j_call: TRBJ2-3
cdr3_length: 12
cdr3_aa: CASSPLVDTQYF
cdr3_nt: TGTGCCAGCTCACCACTCGTAGATACGCAGTATTTT

clone_size: few
d_call: NA
v_call: TRBV2
j_call: TRBJ1-5
cdr3_length: 15
cdr3_aa: CASSESASRNQPQHF
cdr3_nt: TGTGCCAGCAGTGAGTCGGCTTCCCGTAATCAGCCCCAGCATTTT

clone_size: few
d_call: TRBD1
v_call: TRBV27
j_call: TRBJ2-3
cdr3_length: 16
cdr3_aa: CASSHRLRQGTDTQYF
cdr3_nt: TGTGCCAGCAGCCATAGATTAAGACAGGGAACAGATACGCAGTATTTT

clone_size: NA
d_call: TRBD2
v_call: TRBV5-1
j_call: TRBJ2-2
cdr3_length: 14
cdr3_aa: CASSAGGNTGELFF
cdr3_nt: TGCGCCAGCTCGGCGGGGGGGAACACCGGGGAGCTGTTTTTT

clone_size: NA
d_call: TRBD1
v_call: TRBV12-3/TRBV12-4
j_call: TRBJ2-7
cdr3_length: 15
cdr3_aa: CASSPATGISYEQYF
cdr3_nt: TGTGCCAGCAGCCCAGCGACAGGGATCTCCTACGAGCAGTACTTC

clone_size: NA
d_call: NA
v_call: TRBV4-2
j_call: TRBJ1-1
cdr3_length: 16
cdr3_aa: CASSQGGNRLNTEAFF
cdr3_nt: TGTGCCAGCAGCCAAGGGGGGAACAGGCTTAACACTGAAGCTTTCTTT

clone_size: few
d_call: TRBD2
v_call: TRBV11-2
j_call: TRBJ2-7
cdr3_length: 18
cdr3_aa: CASSFVSGGAGFNYEQYF
cdr3_nt: TGTGCCAGCAGCTTCGTTAGCGGGGGGGCCGGTTTCAACTACGAGCAGTACTTC

clone_size: few
d_call: NA
v_call: TRBV4-1
j_call: TRBJ1-1
cdr3_length: 15
cdr3_aa: CASSPNREGDTEAFF
cdr3_nt: TGCGCCAGCAGCCCGAACAGGGAGGGGGACACTGAAGCTTTCTTT

clone_size: few
d_call: NA
v_call: TRBV7-9
j_call: TRBJ1-2
cdr3_length: 11
cdr3_aa: CASSLGDSYTF
cdr3_nt: TGTGCCAGCAGCTTAGGGGACAGCTACACCTTC

clone_size: NA
d_call: NA
v_call: TRBV6-1
j_call: TRBJ1-5
cdr3_length: 14
cdr3_aa: CATERGLPNQPQHF
cdr3_nt: TGTGCCACAGAGAGGGGGTTACCCAATCAGCCCCAGCATTTT

clone_size: NA
d_call: NA
v_call: TRBV20-1
j_call: TRBJ1-4
cdr3_length: 11
cdr3_aa: CSAGFDEKLYF
cdr3_nt: TGCAGTGCGGGCTTCGATGAAAAACTGTATTTT

clone_size: NA
d_call: NA
v_call: TRBV10-3
j_call: TRBJ2-5
cdr3_length: 10
cdr3_aa: CAVGQETQYF
cdr3_nt: TGTGCCGTCGGTCAAGAGACCCAGTACTTC

clone_size: NA
d_call: NA
v_call: TRBV27
j_call: TRBJ1-5
cdr3_length: 14
cdr3_aa: CASSFRDNNQPQHF
cdr3_nt: TGTGCCAGCAGTTTCCGGGACAACAATCAGCCCCAGCATTTT

clone_size: NA
d_call: TRBD2
v_call: TRBV27
j_call: TRBJ2-5
cdr3_length: 15
cdr3_aa: CASSLLIAGQETQYF
cdr3_nt: TGTGCCAGCAGTTTACTAATAGCGGGGCAAGAGACCCAGTACTTC

clone_size: NA
d_call: NA
v_call: TRBV4-1
j_call: TRBJ2-1
cdr3_length: 16
cdr3_aa: CASSQVLERVRNEQFF
cdr3_nt: TGCGCCAGCAGCCAGGTACTAGAGCGGGTCAGGAATGAGCAGTTCTTC

clone_size: many
d_call: TRBD1
v_call: TRBV2
j_call: TRBJ1-2
cdr3_length: 14
cdr3_aa: CASSDPGTGYGYTF
cdr3_nt: TGTGCCAGCAGTGACCCCGGGACAGGCTATGGCTACACCTTC

clone_size: few
d_call: NA
v_call: TRBV5-1
j_call: TRBJ2-3
cdr3_length: 14
cdr3_aa: CASSHTYITDTQYF
cdr3_nt: TGCGCCAGCAGCCACACGTATATTACGGATACGCAGTATTTT

clone_size: few
d_call: NA
v_call: TRBV27
j_call: TRBJ2-7
cdr3_length: 12
cdr3_aa: CASRQTVYEQYF
cdr3_nt: TGTGCCAGCAGACAGACGGTCTACGAGCAGTACTTC

clone_size: few
d_call: TRBD2
v_call: TRBV28
j_call: TRBJ2-7
cdr3_length: 16
cdr3_aa: CASSLPLAGISYEQYF
cdr3_nt: TGTGCCAGCAGTTTACCCCTAGCGGGGATTTCCTACGAGCAGTACTTC

clone_size: NA
d_call: TRBD1
v_call: TRBV5-1
j_call: TRBJ2-5
cdr3_length: 15
cdr3_aa: CASSPHRGTQETQYF
cdr3_nt: TGCGCCAGCAGCCCACACAGGGGAACCCAAGAGACCCAGTACTTC

clone_size: few
d_call: TRBD2
v_call: TRBV11-1
j_call: TRBJ2-1
cdr3_length: 16
cdr3_aa: CASSPQVPSGSSEQFF
cdr3_nt: TGTGCCAGCAGTCCCCAAGTACCTAGCGGGAGTAGTGAGCAGTTCTTC

clone_size: NA
d_call: TRBD1
v_call: TRBV7-9
j_call: TRBJ1-6
cdr3_length: 18
cdr3_aa: CASSLLRLRQGDNSPLHF
cdr3_nt: TGTGCCAGCAGCTTACTACGTCTGCGACAGGGCGATAATTCACCCCTCCACTTT